These 28 T cell receptor beta chains were sequenced from one sample in a study of shared clonotypes between healthy human individuals. Libraries were prepared by immunoSEQ multiplex PCR; TCRdb keeps only in-frame clonotypes and omits some of them. Found here are some 300,000 clones, 73% of them singletons; the top ten hold about 10%. The sample comprised memory CD4+ T cells sorted from blood. Subset given: CD45RA-negative fraction. The receptors stem from a man aged 25 to 40 in good health.

The chain links TRBV7-2 to TRBJ2-5, with D maybe TRBD1 (5 bases). This CDR3 spans 15 amino acids. Germline lookup yields CDR1 SGHTA and CDR2 FQGNSA. V was clipped by 1 base and J by 2 bases, with 11 bases between them. The CDR3 DNA follows: TGTGCCAGCAGCTTAGATTCGACAGATCAAGAGACCCAGTACTTC. This gives the protein CASSLDSTDQETQYF.

The chain links TRBV9 to TRBJ1-1; no definite D call. Trimming removed 0 bases at V and 4 bases at J, with 10 bases between. Germline-derived CDR1 and CDR2 are SGDLS and YYNGEE. The CDR3 has 14 amino acids. The CDR3: CASSVGVSSTEAFF. CDR3 nucleotide sequence: TGTGCCAGCAGCGTAGGTGTCTCGAGCACTGAAGCTTTCTTT.

The J gene is TRBJ2-3, the V gene TRBV7-2; no clear D. The CDR3 is made up of 14 amino acids. V was shortened by 2 bases and J by 2 bases, with 8 bases between the two germline ends. Germline assignment: CDR1 SGHTA and CDR2 FQGNSA. CDR3 sequence reads: CASSLRAATDTQYF. In nucleotides, the CDR3 is TGTGCCAGCAGCTTAAGGGCGGCCACAGATACGCAGTATTTT.

This clone has only one observation. The V gene is TRBV7-2, the J gene TRBJ2-1; 7 bases are shared with TRBD2. CDR1 and CDR2 (germline): SGHTA, FQGNSA. V dropped 1 base and J dropped 3; count of bases not matched to a gene: 3. The CDR3 is 15 amino acids. CDR3 loop: CASSLGGSNYNEQFF. The CDR3 coding sequence is TGTGCCAGCAGCTTAGGCGGGAGTAACTACAATGAGCAGTTCTTC.

The chain recombines TRBV5-4 with TRBJ1-2, with TRBD1 as a possible D gene (5 bases). Per the germline V gene, CDR1 is SGHNT and CDR2 is YYREEE (reference sequence). The CDR3 has 14 residues. The V end was cut by 3 bases, the J end by 8 bases, with 17 bases between. CDR3 sequence: CASSSKGAARGYTF. For the CDR3, the DNA is TGTGCCAGCAGCTCGAAAGGGGCCGCACGGGGCTACACCTTC. The full variable domain, rest sourced from reference TRBV5-4 and TRBJ1-2, is ETGVTQSPTHLIKTRGQQVTLRCSSQSGHNTVSWYQQALGQGPQFIFQYYREEENGRGNFPPRFSGLQFPNYSSELNVNALELDDSALYLCASSSKGAARGYTFGSGTRLTVV.

For the CDR3, the DNA is TGCGCCAGCAGCCAAGATCGAAACCCGGGACAGACCTACAATGAGCAGTTCTTC. This sequence encodes CASSQDRNPGQTYNEQFF. This chain uses TRBV4-1 with TRBJ2-1; 7 nucleotides align to TRBD1. The V gene end was trimmed by 0 bases and the J gene end by 2 bases; junction bases not matched to a gene: 10. The V gene's germline CDR1 is MGHRA and CDR2 YSYEKL. This CDR3 contains 18 residues.

This rearrangement joins TRBV6-6 to TRBJ1-5, with TRBD1 identical over 8 bases. Per the germline V gene, CDR1 is MNHNY and CDR2 is SVGAGI (reference sequence). V was pared by 4 bases and J by 0 bases, with 5 bases of the junction left unmatched. The CDR3 length is 16 residues. For the CDR3, the DNA is TGTGCCAGCAGTTGGATGACAGGGGTTAGCAATCAGCCCCAGCATTTT. Translation gives CASSWMTGVSNQPQHF.

This chain connects TRBV29-1 to TRBJ2-4; a weak D match, TRBD1 (6 bases). Germline CDR1 SQVTM, CDR2 ANQGSEA. Trimming took 3 bases from V and 11 from J, leaving 20 bases between them. This CDR3 spans 14 amino acids. The CDR3 DNA is TGCAGCGTTGAGTCGATGGTGGGGGCTGTAGTTCAGTACTTC. It translates to CSVESMVGAVVQYF. Using reference TRBV29-1 and TRBJ2-4 for the parts outside the CDR3, the full variable domain is SAVISQKPSRDICQRGTSLTIQCQVDSQVTMMFWYRQQPGQSLTLIATANQGSEATYESGFVIDKFPISRPNLTFSTLTVSNMSPEDSSIYLCSVESMVGAVVQYFGAGTRLSVL.

The CDR3 nucleotides read TGTGCCAGCAGCTTAAGGTCTACCGGAAGGGGTGAGCAGTTCTTC. It specifies CASSLRSTGRGEQFF. The rearrangement joins TRBV7-3 to TRBJ2-1; TRBD1 is a possible D gene (5 bases). The CDR3 runs to 15 residues. The germline V and J ends were trimmed by 1 base and 9 bases, with 16 bases remaining between them. The germline V gene has CDR1 SGHTA and CDR2 FQGTGA.

The CDR3 region is CASSRQGWETQYF. The CDR3 region has the DNA TGTGCCAGCAGTAGACAGGGGTGGGAGACCCAGTACTTC. The gene calls are TRBV6-5 and TRBJ2-5; 8 nucleotides agree with TRBD1. Per germline, CDR1 MNHEY and CDR2 SVGAGI. The junction had 4 bases not matched to a gene; V was cut back by 5 bases and J by 5 bases. The length of the CDR3 is 13 residues.

This chain uses TRBV18 with TRBJ2-3, with TRBD1 matching 9 bases. From germline, CDR1 is KGHSH and CDR2 LQKENI. The CDR3 spans 17 residues. The J segment lost 2 bases and the V segment lost 3 bases, leaving 9 bases of the junction unmatched. CDR3 DNA sequence: TGTGCCAGCTCACCCACCGGGACAGGGTCTCTCACAGATACGCAGTATTTT. Its protein product is CASSPTGTGSLTDTQYF.

The chain is built from TRBV4-1 and TRBJ2-7; D perhaps matches TRBD2 (5 bases). The CDR3 spans 14 residues. CDR1 MGHRA and CDR2 YSYEKL come from the germline V gene. V lost 4 bases to trimming and J lost 0 bases, with 10 bases between them. CDR3 sequence reads: CASSLGRGSYEQYF. CDR3 in DNA: TGCGCCAGCAGCCTCGGTCGGGGCTCCTACGAGCAGTACTTC.

The chain employs TRBV11-2 and TRBJ2-7; TRBD1 matches at 8 bases. Trimming removed 4 bases from V and 3 bases from J; junction bases left unmatched: 5. CDR3 length: 14 residues. CDR1 and CDR2 (germline): SGHAT, FQNNGV. DNA for the CDR3: TGTGCCAGCAGCTGGTCAGGGGGCGTCTACGAGCAGTACTTC. It specifies CASSWSGGVYEQYF.

This chain links TRBV7-8 with TRBJ2-7; no definite D call. Germline values: CDR1 SGHVS, CDR2 FQNEAQ. CDR3 length: 17 amino acids. Trimming removed 2 bases from V and 5 bases from J, with 22 bases in between. The CDR3 DNA sequence: TGTGCCAGCAGCTTATGGGGTAGTAAAATGATGAGCGACGAGCAGTACTTC. It codes for CASSLWGSKMMSDEQYF.

The CDR3 region is CASSRTRNTGELFF. The CDR3 DNA reads TGTGCCAGCAGCCGCACCCGGAACACCGGGGAGCTGTTTTTT. This sequence joins TRBV5-5 and TRBJ2-2; D is unclear. Germline assignment: CDR1 SGHKS and CDR2 YYEKEE (reference sequence). V gave up 4 bases and J gave up 1 base, with 8 bases separating them. The CDR3 length is 14 residues.

This chain links TRBV29-1 with TRBJ1-2; D call uncertain. Trimming removed 1 base from V and 5 bases from J, with 11 bases in between. This CDR3 has 13 amino acids. Germline V gene sequence: CDR1 SQVTM, CDR2 ANQGSEA. The CDR3 loop reads CSVEVSPGYGYTF. In nucleotides, the CDR3 is TGCAGCGTTGAAGTTTCGCCGGGTTATGGCTACACCTTC.

The rearrangement uses TRBV7-9 and TRBJ2-7; 7 bases line up with TRBD2. CDR1 SEHNR and CDR2 FQNEAQ come from the germline V gene (reference sequence). The CDR3 runs to 19 residues. J lost 4 bases, V lost 0 bases, and 18 bases had no gene match. In DNA, the CDR3 is TGTGCCAGCAGCTTAGCGCGAAGGGGCCCTGCGGGAGAATTTTACGAGCAGTACTTC. Encoded protein: CASSLARRGPAGEFYEQYF.

This clone was detected a few times. This chain links TRBV6-1 with TRBJ1-1, with 9 bases lining up with TRBD1. CDR3 length: 15 amino acids. Germline values: CDR1 MNHNS, CDR2 SASEGT. V was clipped by 4 bases and J by 3 bases; unmatched bases: 6. The CDR3 protein is CASSAQGAGDTEAFF. The CDR3 DNA sequence: TGTGCCAGCAGTGCACAGGGGGCTGGGGACACTGAAGCTTTCTTT.

This clone has a handful of counts. The sample holds other DNA sequences that translate to the same CDR3. The chain recombines TRBV29-1 with TRBJ1-5; no definite D call. The V end lost 4 bases, the J end lost 0 bases, and 7 bases lay between the germline ends. The CDR3 sequence is 13 residues long. The germline V gene encodes CDR1 SQVTM and CDR2 ANQGSEA. The CDR3 nucleotides read TGCAGCGTTGTGGTGTCTAGCAATCAGCCCCAGCATTTT. It encodes CSVVVSSNQPQHF.

This clone was found a few times. This sequence joins TRBV19 and TRBJ2-1, with D hard to call. This CDR3 is 16 amino acids long. Looked up from germline, CDR1 is LNHDA and CDR2 is SQIVND (reference sequence). Trimming left V 3 bases short and J 4 bases short, with 16 bases between. The CDR3 nucleotides read TGTGCCAGTAGTATGCGGCTTCTCGCACGTTACAATGAGCAGTTCTTC. Translating gives CASSMRLLARYNEQFF.

The genes are TRBV5-1 and TRBJ2-3; weak D call: TRBD2 (6 bases). The germline V gene encodes CDR1 SGHRS and CDR2 YFSETQ. The V gene lost 4 bases and the J gene lost 0 bases, with 12 bases spanning the gap. CDR3 size: 15 residues. The CDR3 region has the DNA TGCGCCAGCAGCACAAGCGGGCTTAGCACAGATACGCAGTATTTT. It encodes CASSTSGLSTDTQYF. Looking up the rest from reference TRBV5-1 and TRBJ2-3 gives the full variable domain: KAGVTQTPRYLIKTRGQQVTLSCSPISGHRSVSWYQQTPGQGLQFLFEYFSETQRNKGNFPGRFSGRQFSNSRSEMNVSTLELGDSALYLCASSTSGLSTDTQYFGPGTRLTVL.

The chain combines TRBV9 with TRBJ2-1; D call uncertain. Looked up from germline, CDR1 is SGDLS and CDR2 is YYNGEE. This CDR3 contains 15 residues. Trimming left V 1 base short and J 6 bases short, with 14 bases between. The CDR3 nucleotides are TGTGCCAGCAGCGTAAGCGCCGGCACAAGCAATGAGCAGTTCTTC. This sequence encodes CASSVSAGTSNEQFF.

The rearrangement links TRBV4-1 to TRBJ1-2, with 9 bases lining up with TRBD1. Germline V CDR1 and CDR2: MGHRA, YSYEKL. The CDR3 spans 15 residues. After removal of 4 bases from V and 6 bases from J, the junction contained 9 bases not matched to a gene. This chain's CDR3 is CASSRSAGQGDGYTF. The CDR3 bases are TGCGCCAGCAGCCGGTCGGCGGGACAGGGTGATGGCTACACCTTC.

This clone appeared a single time. The V and J genes are TRBV7-9 and TRBJ2-5; D possibly corresponds to TRBD1 (5 bases). The germline CDR1 and CDR2 sequences are SEHNR and FQNEAQ (reference sequence). V dropped 5 bases and J dropped 4 bases, with 17 bases sitting between them. The CDR3 length is 15 residues. In DNA, the CDR3 is TGTGCCAGCAGCCCAGGGTTTAGCTCGGGAGAGACCCAGTACTTC. Translated: CASSPGFSSGETQYF.

The chain carries TRBV7-9 and TRBJ2-6; possible D gene TRBD1, 5 bases. From germline, CDR1 is SEHNR and CDR2 FQNEAQ (reference sequence). This CDR3 region has 19 residues. Trimming removed 6 bases from V and 0 bases from J, with 21 bases in between. The CDR3 nucleotides read TGTGCCAGCAGAAGCCCCAGGGCCCCGACCGACTCTGGGGCCAACGTCCTGACTTTC. Translation: CASRSPRAPTDSGANVLTF.

CDR3: CASSDDKVHEQYF. The CDR3 DNA reads as TGCGCCAGCAGCGACGACAAGGTCCACGAGCAGTACTTC. The chain has TRBV5-1 and TRBJ2-7; D ambiguous. This CDR3 contains 13 residues. Germline V gene data show CDR1 as SGHRS and CDR2 as YFSETQ. Deletions cut 4 bases from V and 5 bases from J, with 13 bases between.

This clone has more than one count but fewer than ten. This chain connects TRBV10-1 to TRBJ2-7; D is ambiguous. This CDR3 has 12 amino acids. V lost 3 bases and J 4 bases, leaving 7 bases between the germline ends. The V gene's germline CDR1 is WNHNN and CDR2 SYGVQD (reference sequence). In nucleotides, the CDR3 is TGCGCCAGCAGTGACCCCGGATACGAGCAGTACTTC. Translated, it gives CASSDPGYEQYF.

Here the CDR3 reads CSVLRDSNTGELFF. CDR3 sequence (DNA): TGCAGCGTTCTTAGGGATTCGAACACCGGGGAGCTGTTTTTT. The chain employs TRBV29-1 and TRBJ2-2; D is ambiguous. Germline V gives CDR1 SQVTM, CDR2 ANQGSEA. Trimming left V 5 bases short and J 0 bases short, with 10 bases between. CDR3 length: 14 residues.